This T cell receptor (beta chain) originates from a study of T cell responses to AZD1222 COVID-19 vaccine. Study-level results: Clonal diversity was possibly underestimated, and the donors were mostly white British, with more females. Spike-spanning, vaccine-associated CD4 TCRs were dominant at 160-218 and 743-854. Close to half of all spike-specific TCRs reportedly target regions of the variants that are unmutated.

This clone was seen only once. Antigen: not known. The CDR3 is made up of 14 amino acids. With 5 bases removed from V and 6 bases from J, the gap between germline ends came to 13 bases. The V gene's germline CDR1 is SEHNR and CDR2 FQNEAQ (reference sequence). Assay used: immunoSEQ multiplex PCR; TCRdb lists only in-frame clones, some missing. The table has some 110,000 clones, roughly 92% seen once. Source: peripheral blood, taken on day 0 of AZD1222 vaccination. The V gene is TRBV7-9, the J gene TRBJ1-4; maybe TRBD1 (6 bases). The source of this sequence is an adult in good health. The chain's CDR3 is CASSQGGLDEKLFF. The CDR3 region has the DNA TGTGCCAGCAGCCAAGGGGGGCTGGATGAAAAACTGTTTTTT.